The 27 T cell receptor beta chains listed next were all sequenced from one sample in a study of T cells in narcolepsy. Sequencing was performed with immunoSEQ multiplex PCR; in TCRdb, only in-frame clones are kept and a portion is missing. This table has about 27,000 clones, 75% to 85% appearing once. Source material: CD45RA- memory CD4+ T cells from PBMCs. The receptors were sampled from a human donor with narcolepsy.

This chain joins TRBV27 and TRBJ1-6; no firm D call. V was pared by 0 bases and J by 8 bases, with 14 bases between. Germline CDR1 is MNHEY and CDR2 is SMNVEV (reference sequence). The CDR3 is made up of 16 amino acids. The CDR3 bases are TGTGCCAGCAGTTTATCGCGTGACCCGTCCTATTCACCCCTCCACTTT. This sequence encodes CASSLSRDPSYSPLHF.

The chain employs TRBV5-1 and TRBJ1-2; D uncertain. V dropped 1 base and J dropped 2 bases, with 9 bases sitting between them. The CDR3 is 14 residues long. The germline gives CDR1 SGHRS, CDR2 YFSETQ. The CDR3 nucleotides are TGCGCCAGCAGCTTGACTTGGCAGAACTATGGCTACACCTTC. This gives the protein CASSLTWQNYGYTF.

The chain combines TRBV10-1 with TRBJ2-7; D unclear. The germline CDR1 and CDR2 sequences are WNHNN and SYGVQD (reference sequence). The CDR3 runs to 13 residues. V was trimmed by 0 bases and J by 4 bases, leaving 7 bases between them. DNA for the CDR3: TGCGCCAGCAGTGAGTCGTCCTCGTACGAGCAGTACTTC. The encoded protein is CASSESSSYEQYF.

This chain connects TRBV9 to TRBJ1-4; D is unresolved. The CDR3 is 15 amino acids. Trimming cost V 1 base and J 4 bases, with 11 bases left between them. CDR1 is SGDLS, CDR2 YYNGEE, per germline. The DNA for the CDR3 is TGTGCCAGCAGCGTAACAAGAGTGGGTAATGAAAAACTGTTTTTT. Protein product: CASSVTRVGNEKLFF.

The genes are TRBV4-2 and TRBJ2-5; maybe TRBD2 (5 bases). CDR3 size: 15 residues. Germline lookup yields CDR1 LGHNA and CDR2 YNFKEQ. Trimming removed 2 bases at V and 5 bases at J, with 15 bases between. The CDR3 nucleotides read TGTGCCAGCAGCCAATCGACGGGGAGAAGTGAGACCCAGTACTTC. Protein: CASSQSTGRSETQYF.

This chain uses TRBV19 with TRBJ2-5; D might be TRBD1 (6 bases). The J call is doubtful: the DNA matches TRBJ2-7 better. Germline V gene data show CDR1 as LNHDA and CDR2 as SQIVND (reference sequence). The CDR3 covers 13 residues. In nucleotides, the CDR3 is TGTGCCAGTAGTTCATCCAGGGGATACGAGCAGTACTTC. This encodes CASSSSRGYEQYF.

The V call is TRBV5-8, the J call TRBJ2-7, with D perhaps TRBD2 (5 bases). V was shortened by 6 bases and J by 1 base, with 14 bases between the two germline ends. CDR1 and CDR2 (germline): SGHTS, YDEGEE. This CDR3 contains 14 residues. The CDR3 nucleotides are TGTGCCAGCAACGGAGGCAGGCAATCCTACGAGCAGTACTTC. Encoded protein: CASNGGRQSYEQYF.

The DNA for the CDR3 is TGTGCCAGCAGTCCGGGTCCGGGCCCGAATCAGCCCCAGCATTTT. Protein product: CASSPGPGPNQPQHF. The gene calls are TRBV11-3 and TRBJ1-5; D unresolved. The CDR3 runs to 15 residues. V was pared by 6 bases and J by 4 bases, with 16 bases between. The germline V gene has CDR1 SGHNT and CDR2 YENEEA.

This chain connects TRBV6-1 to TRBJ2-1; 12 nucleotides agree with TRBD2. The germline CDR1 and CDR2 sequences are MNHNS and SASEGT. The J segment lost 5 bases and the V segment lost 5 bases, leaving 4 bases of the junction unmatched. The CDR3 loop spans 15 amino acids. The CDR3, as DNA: TGTGCCAGCAGTCGACTAGCGGGGGAGGACAATGAGCAGTTCTTC. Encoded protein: CASSRLAGEDNEQFF.

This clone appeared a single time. CDR3: CASSPPGTGRSYEQYF. The CDR3 coding sequence is TGTGCCAGCTCACCACCCGGGACAGGACGGTCCTACGAGCAGTACTTC. This chain links TRBV18 with TRBJ2-7; TRBD1 agrees at 8 bases. J gave up 1 base and V 0 bases, and 5 bases lay outside the gene matches. The CDR3 extends over 16 amino acids. Looked up from germline, CDR1 is KGHSH and CDR2 is LQKENI.

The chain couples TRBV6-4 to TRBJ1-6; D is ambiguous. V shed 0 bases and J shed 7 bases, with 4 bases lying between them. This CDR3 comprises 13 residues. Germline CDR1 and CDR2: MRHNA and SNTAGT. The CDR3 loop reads CASSDSDNSPLHF. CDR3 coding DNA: TGTGCCAGCAGTGACTCGGACAATTCACCCCTCCACTTT.

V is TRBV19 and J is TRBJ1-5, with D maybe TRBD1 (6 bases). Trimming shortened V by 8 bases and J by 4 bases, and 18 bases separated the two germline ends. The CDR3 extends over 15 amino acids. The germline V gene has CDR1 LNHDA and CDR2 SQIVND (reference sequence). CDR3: CASVSGGTQNQPQHF. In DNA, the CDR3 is TGTGCCAGTGTATCCGGAGGGACACAGAATCAGCCCCAGCATTTT. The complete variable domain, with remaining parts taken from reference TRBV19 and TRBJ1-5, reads DGGITQSPKYLFRKEGQNVTLSCEQNLNHDAMYWYRQDPGQGLRLIYYSQIVNDFQKGDIAEGYSVSREKKESFPLTVTSAQKNPTAFYLCASVSGGTQNQPQHFGDGTRLSIL.

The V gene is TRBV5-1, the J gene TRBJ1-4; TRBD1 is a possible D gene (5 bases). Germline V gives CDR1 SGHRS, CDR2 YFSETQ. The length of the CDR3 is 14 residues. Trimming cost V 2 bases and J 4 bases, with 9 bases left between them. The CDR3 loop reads CASSFGQGNEKLFF. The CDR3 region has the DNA TGCGCCAGCAGCTTTGGCCAGGGTAATGAAAAACTGTTTTTT.

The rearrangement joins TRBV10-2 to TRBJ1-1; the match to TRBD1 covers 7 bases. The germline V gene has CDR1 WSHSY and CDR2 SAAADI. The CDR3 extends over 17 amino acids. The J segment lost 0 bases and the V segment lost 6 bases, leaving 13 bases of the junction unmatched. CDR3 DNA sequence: TGCGCCAGCAGCAATAAACACAGGGGAGGGATGAACACTGAAGCTTTCTTT. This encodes CASSNKHRGGMNTEAFF.

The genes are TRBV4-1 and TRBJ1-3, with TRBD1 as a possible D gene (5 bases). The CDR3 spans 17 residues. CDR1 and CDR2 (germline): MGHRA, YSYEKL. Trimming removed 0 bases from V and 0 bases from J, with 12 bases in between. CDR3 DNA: TGCGCCAGCAGCCAAGACGGGACCCTAAGCTCTGGAAACACCATATATTTT. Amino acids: CASSQDGTLSSGNTIYF.

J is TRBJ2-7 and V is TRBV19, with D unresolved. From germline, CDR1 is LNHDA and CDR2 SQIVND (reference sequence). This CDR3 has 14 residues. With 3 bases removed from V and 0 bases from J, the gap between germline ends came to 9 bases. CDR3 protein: CASSIAGNSYEQYF. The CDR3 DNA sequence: TGTGCCAGTAGTATCGCAGGAAACTCCTACGAGCAGTACTTC.

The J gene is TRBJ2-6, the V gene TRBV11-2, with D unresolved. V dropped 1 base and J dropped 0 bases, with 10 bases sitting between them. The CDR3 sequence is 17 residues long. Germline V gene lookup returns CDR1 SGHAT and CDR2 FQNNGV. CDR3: CASSLVQAYSGANVLTF. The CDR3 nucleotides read TGTGCCAGCAGCTTAGTCCAGGCTTACTCTGGGGCCAACGTCCTGACTTTC. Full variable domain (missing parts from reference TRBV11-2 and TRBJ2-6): EAGVAQSPRYKIIEKRQSVAFWCNPISGHATLYWYQQILGQGPKLLIQFQNNGVVDDSQLPKDRFSAERLKGVDSTLKIQPAKLEDSAVYLCASSLVQAYSGANVLTFGAGSRLTVL.

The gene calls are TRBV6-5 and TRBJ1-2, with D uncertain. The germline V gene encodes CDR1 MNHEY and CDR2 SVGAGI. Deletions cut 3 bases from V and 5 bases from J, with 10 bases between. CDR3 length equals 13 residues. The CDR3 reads CASSYYGLYGYTF. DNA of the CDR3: TGTGCCAGCAGTTATTATGGCTTATATGGCTACACCTTC.

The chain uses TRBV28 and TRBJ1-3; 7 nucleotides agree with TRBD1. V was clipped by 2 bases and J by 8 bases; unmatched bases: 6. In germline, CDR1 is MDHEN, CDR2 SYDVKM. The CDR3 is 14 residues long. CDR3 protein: CASSLEDRTHTIYF. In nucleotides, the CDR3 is TGTGCCAGCAGTTTAGAGGACAGGACGCACACCATATATTTT.

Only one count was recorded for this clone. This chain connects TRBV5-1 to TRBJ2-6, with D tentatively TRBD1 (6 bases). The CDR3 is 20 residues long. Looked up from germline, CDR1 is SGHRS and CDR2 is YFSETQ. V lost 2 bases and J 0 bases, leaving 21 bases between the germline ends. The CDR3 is CASSFTAHRVASSGANVLTF. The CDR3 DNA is TGCGCCAGCAGCTTTACCGCCCACAGGGTCGCCTCCTCTGGGGCCAACGTCCTGACTTTC.

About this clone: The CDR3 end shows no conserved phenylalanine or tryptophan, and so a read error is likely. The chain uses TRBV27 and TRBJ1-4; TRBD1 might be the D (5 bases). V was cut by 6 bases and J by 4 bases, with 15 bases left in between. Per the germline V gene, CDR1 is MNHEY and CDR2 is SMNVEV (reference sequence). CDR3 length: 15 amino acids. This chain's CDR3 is CASRPHDRGNEKLFI. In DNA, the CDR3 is TGTGCCAGCAGGCCACACGACAGAGGTAATGAAAAACTGTTTATT.

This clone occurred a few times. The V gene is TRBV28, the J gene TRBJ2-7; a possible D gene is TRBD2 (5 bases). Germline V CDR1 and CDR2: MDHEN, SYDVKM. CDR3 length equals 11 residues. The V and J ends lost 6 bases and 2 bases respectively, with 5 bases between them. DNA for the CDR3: TGTGCCAGCAGCGGGACCTACGAGCAGTACTTC. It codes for CASSGTYEQYF.

The DNA for the CDR3 is TGCGCCAGCAGCCAAGGGGGACAGGGAGAGACCCAGTACTTC. Protein sequence: CASSQGGQGETQYF. V gene TRBV4-1 combines with J gene TRBJ2-5; TRBD1 matches 9 bases. Germline trimming cut 1 base from V and 4 bases from J; bases unmatched to any gene: 1. CDR1 and CDR2 (germline): MGHRA, YSYEKL. CDR3 length equals 14 residues.

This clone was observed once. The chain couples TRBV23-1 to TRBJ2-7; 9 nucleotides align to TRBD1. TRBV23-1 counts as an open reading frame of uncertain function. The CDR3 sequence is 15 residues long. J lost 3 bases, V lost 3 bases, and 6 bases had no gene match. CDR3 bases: TGCGCCAGCAGTCAGAGACGGGACAGGGACTACGAGCAGTACTTC. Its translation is CASSQRRDRDYEQYF.

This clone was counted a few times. The DNA for the CDR3 is TGTGCCAGCCTAGAGCGGGGGTTCTCCGAGCAGTACTTC. Translated: CASLERGFSEQYF. V is TRBV6-1 and J is TRBJ2-7, with TRBD2 matching 8 bases. Trimming cost V 8 bases and J 6 bases; bases outside gene matches: 9. The CDR3 consists of 13 residues. CDR1 is MNHNS, CDR2 SASEGT, per germline.

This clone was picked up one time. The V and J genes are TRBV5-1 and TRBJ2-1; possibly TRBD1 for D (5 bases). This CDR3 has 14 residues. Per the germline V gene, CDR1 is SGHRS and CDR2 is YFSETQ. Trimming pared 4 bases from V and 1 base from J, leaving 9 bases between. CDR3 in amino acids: CASSPDSSYNEQFF. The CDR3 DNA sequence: TGCGCCAGCAGCCCTGACAGTTCCTACAATGAGCAGTTCTTC.

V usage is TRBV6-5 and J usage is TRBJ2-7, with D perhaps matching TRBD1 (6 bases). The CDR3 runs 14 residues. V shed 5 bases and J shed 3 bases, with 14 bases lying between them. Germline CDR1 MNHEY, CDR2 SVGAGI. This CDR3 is CASSERGNRYEQYF. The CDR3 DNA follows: TGTGCCAGCAGTGAAAGGGGGAATCGCTACGAGCAGTACTTC.